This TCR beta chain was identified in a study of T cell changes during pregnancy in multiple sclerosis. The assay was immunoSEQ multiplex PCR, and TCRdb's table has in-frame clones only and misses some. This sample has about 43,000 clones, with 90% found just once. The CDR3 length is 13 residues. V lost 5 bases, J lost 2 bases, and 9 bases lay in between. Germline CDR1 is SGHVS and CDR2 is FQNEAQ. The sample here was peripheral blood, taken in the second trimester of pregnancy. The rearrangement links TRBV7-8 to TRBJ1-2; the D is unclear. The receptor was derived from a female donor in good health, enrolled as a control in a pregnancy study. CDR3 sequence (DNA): TGTGCCAGCAGCACACCCCCGAACTATGGCTACACCTTC. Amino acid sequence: CASSTPPNYGYTF.